This TCR beta chain is drawn from a study of T-cell memory formation after mild COVID-19. Study observations and caveats: Certain responding clones were present in pre-infection memory, suggesting participation of cross-reactive memory. Researchers could not confirm that second-wave clones peaking on day 37 targeted SARS-CoV-2.

This clonotype has only a few counts. The antigen remains undetermined. TCRdb re-called the 5' RACE reads with MiXCR, one entry per CDR3 protein. The sample holds about 290,000 distinct CDR3 sequences; roughly 15% are singletons and the top ten take around 23%. The source of this sequence is a man younger than 35 who had mild COVID-19 (a few samples of this study predate the infection). Cell type and time point are not known. Specimen: PBMCs or a T cell subset sorted from them (not recorded which).

CDR3 sequence reads: CASSSMTGGLGEQYF. CDR3 DNA: TGTGCCAGCAGTTCCATGACGGGGGGGCTCGGCGAGCAGTACTTC. The chain couples TRBV27 to TRBJ2-7; 8 nucleotides align to TRBD2. The CDR3 has 15 amino acids. Trimming cost V 4 bases and J 6 bases; bases outside gene matches: 11. Per the germline V gene, CDR1 is MNHEY and CDR2 is SMNVEV (reference sequence).